Listed below are T cell receptor beta chains from one sample, sequenced in a study of blood T cell repertoires in COVID-19. Produced via immunoSEQ multiplex PCR; TCRdb's table is partial and in-frame only. The sample includes fewer than 300,000 clones, approximately 90% of them seen just once. Sequenced: peripheral blood. The receptors shown here come from a woman aged 30 to 39 with COVID-19, enrolled during active disease. Both conserved end residues are part of each CDR3. Each record gives: D gene, J gene, clone size, V gene, CDR3 DNA, CDR3 protein. D genes are given only for firm matches. A row's size may be missing; if present it is once, few, many or a size class.

d_gene: TRBD1
j_gene: TRBJ1-2
abundance: -
v_gene: TRBV6-2/TRBV6-3
CDR3nt: TGTGCCAGCAGTGCAGGGGGCCTTGGCTACACCTTC
CDR3aa: CASSAGGLGYTF

d_gene: TRBD1
j_gene: TRBJ2-7
abundance: -
v_gene: TRBV6-2/TRBV6-3
CDR3nt: TGTGCCAGCAGTTACCGGCCCCGACAGGGGGCCTTCTTCTCCTACGAGCAGTACTTC
CDR3aa: CASSYRPRQGAFFSYEQYF

d_gene: -
j_gene: TRBJ1-4
abundance: -
v_gene: TRBV3-1/TRBV3-2
CDR3nt: TGTGCCAGCAGCCAAGAAGGCGGCAGTGGGGAAAAACTGTTTTTT
CDR3aa: CASSQEGGSGEKLFF

d_gene: TRBD1
j_gene: TRBJ1-2
abundance: -
v_gene: TRBV11-2
CDR3nt: TGTGCCAGCAGCTTAGGGACCCAACAGGGGTCCCTCTATGGCTACACCTTC
CDR3aa: CASSLGTQQGSLYGYTF

d_gene: TRBD1
j_gene: TRBJ1-1
abundance: -
v_gene: TRBV2
CDR3nt: TGTGCCAGCAGGACAGGGGGTATTGCTTTCTTT
CDR3aa: CASRTGGIAFF

d_gene: TRBD1
j_gene: TRBJ1-4
abundance: once
v_gene: TRBV3-1/TRBV3-2
CDR3nt: TGTGCCAGCAGCCGGAGACAGGGGGCTAATGAAAAACTGTTTTTT
CDR3aa: CASSRRQGANEKLFF

d_gene: TRBD2
j_gene: TRBJ2-1
abundance: -
v_gene: TRBV19
CDR3nt: TGTGCCAGTAGTATAGCCATCCGGACTAGCGGTCTCTACAATGAGCAGTTCTTC
CDR3aa: CASSIAIRTSGLYNEQFF

d_gene: -
j_gene: TRBJ2-4
abundance: -
v_gene: TRBV7-9
CDR3nt: TGTGCCAGCACTCGGTCAGGGGACCTTCCCAAAAACATTCAGTACTTC
CDR3aa: CASTRSGDLPKNIQYF

d_gene: TRBD2
j_gene: TRBJ2-7
abundance: -
v_gene: TRBV19
CDR3nt: TGTGCCAGTAGCGTTAGCGGGAGCTCCTACGAGCAGTACTTC
CDR3aa: CASSVSGSSYEQYF

d_gene: TRBD1
j_gene: TRBJ1-1
abundance: -
v_gene: TRBV28
CDR3nt: TGTGCCAGCAGTTGGACAGGGCTTTCGGACACTGAAGCTTTCTTT
CDR3aa: CASSWTGLSDTEAFF

d_gene: -
j_gene: TRBJ2-5
abundance: -
v_gene: TRBV7-2
CDR3nt: TGTGCCAGCAGCTTATTTCTGAGCGGCCAAGAGACCCAGTACTTC
CDR3aa: CASSLFLSGQETQYF

d_gene: TRBD1
j_gene: TRBJ1-2
abundance: once
v_gene: TRBV30
CDR3nt: TGTGCCTGGAGTGCCGGGACAGGGGAGGGCTACACCTTC
CDR3aa: CAWSAGTGEGYTF

d_gene: -
j_gene: TRBJ2-5
abundance: -
v_gene: TRBV5-8
CDR3nt: TGTGCCAGCAGCCTCCAGGGGCAGGAAGGGGAGACCCAGTACTTC
CDR3aa: CASSLQGQEGETQYF

d_gene: TRBD2
j_gene: TRBJ2-1
abundance: -
v_gene: TRBV27
CDR3nt: TGTGCCAGCAGTTCGGGACTAGCGGGATACAATGAGCAGTTCTTC
CDR3aa: CASSSGLAGYNEQFF

d_gene: -
j_gene: TRBJ2-5
abundance: -
v_gene: TRBV3-1/TRBV3-2
CDR3nt: TGTGCCAGCAGCCAATTGAGACAAGAGACCCAGTACTTC
CDR3aa: CASSQLRQETQYF

d_gene: TRBD1
j_gene: TRBJ1-1
abundance: -
v_gene: TRBV5-8
CDR3nt: TGTGCCAGCAGCTATACACGGACAGGGAACACTGAAGCTTTCTTT
CDR3aa: CASSYTRTGNTEAFF

d_gene: TRBD1
j_gene: TRBJ1-6
abundance: -
v_gene: TRBV5-4
CDR3nt: TGTGCCAGCAGCATGGACAGGGCTAATTCACCCCTCCACTTT
CDR3aa: CASSMDRANSPLHF

d_gene: -
j_gene: TRBJ2-1
abundance: -
v_gene: TRBV18
CDR3nt: TGTGCCAGCTCACCACCGCCAACTGCCAATGAGCAGTTCTTC
CDR3aa: CASSPPPTANEQFF

d_gene: TRBD2
j_gene: TRBJ2-1
abundance: -
v_gene: TRBV15
CDR3nt: TGTGCCACCAGCAGAACACTAGCGGGAGGGGAGCGGGAGCAGTTCTTC
CDR3aa: CATSRTLAGGEREQFF

d_gene: -
j_gene: TRBJ1-1
abundance: -
v_gene: TRBV29-1
CDR3nt: TGCAGCGCCCCCGGGGACACTGAAGCTTTCTTT
CDR3aa: CSAPGDTEAFF

d_gene: TRBD1
j_gene: TRBJ1-1
abundance: -
v_gene: TRBV7-9
CDR3nt: TGTGCCAGCAGCAGACCAGGGGGCGGGGGAAACACTGAAGCTTTCTTT
CDR3aa: CASSRPGGGGNTEAFF

d_gene: -
j_gene: TRBJ1-3
abundance: -
v_gene: TRBV21-1
CDR3nt: TGTGCCAGCATATATAGGAATCGGGACTCTGGAAACACCATATATTTT
CDR3aa: CASIYRNRDSGNTIYF

d_gene: -
j_gene: TRBJ1-1
abundance: -
v_gene: TRBV4-2
CDR3nt: TGTGCCAGCAGCCAAGTTAGCAGCGGGACTGAAGCTTTCTTT
CDR3aa: CASSQVSSGTEAFF

d_gene: -
j_gene: TRBJ2-5
abundance: -
v_gene: TRBV14
CDR3nt: TGTGCCAGCAGCCAGGCCATCCAAGAGACCCAGTACTTC
CDR3aa: CASSQAIQETQYF

d_gene: -
j_gene: TRBJ2-5
abundance: -
v_gene: TRBV28
CDR3nt: TGTGCCAGCAGTTCCCCCTCGGGAGTGGGGCAAGAGACCCAGTACTTC
CDR3aa: CASSSPSGVGQETQYF

d_gene: -
j_gene: TRBJ1-1
abundance: -
v_gene: TRBV5-4
CDR3nt: TGTGCCAGCAGCTTGGCCGGAATAGGGACAGAAGCTTTCTTT
CDR3aa: CASSLAGIGTEAFF

d_gene: TRBD2
j_gene: TRBJ2-2
abundance: -
v_gene: TRBV19
CDR3nt: TGTGCCAGTAGTATAGCTCCTAGCGGTGTGTTCGGCGGGGAGCTGTTTTTT
CDR3aa: CASSIAPSGVFGGELFF

d_gene: -
j_gene: TRBJ2-2
abundance: -
v_gene: TRBV10-1
CDR3nt: TGCGCCAGCAGGGGCATAAACACCGGGGAGCTGTTTTTT
CDR3aa: CASRGINTGELFF

d_gene: -
j_gene: TRBJ1-2
abundance: -
v_gene: TRBV9
CDR3nt: TGTGCCAGCAGCGTAGATGACGGGGATGGGAAGGGCTACACCTTC
CDR3aa: CASSVDDGDGKGYTF

d_gene: -
j_gene: TRBJ1-5
abundance: -
v_gene: TRBV12-3/TRBV12-4
CDR3nt: TGTGCCAGCAGTTCGGGGGGGGATCAGCCCCAGCATTTT
CDR3aa: CASSSGGDQPQHF

d_gene: TRBD1
j_gene: TRBJ2-2
abundance: few
v_gene: TRBV19
CDR3nt: TGTGCCAGTAGTACCGGGACAGGGTGGACCGGGGAGCTGTTTTTT
CDR3aa: CASSTGTGWTGELFF

d_gene: TRBD1
j_gene: TRBJ1-4
abundance: -
v_gene: TRBV13
CDR3nt: TGTGCCAGCAGCTTGAACAGGGGAAATGAAAAACTGTTTTTT
CDR3aa: CASSLNRGNEKLFF

d_gene: -
j_gene: TRBJ2-1
abundance: -
v_gene: TRBV14
CDR3nt: TGTGCCAGCAGCCCCGGACAGTTAGCTCTGATTGAGCAGTTCTTC
CDR3aa: CASSPGQLALIEQFF

d_gene: TRBD2
j_gene: TRBJ2-7
abundance: few
v_gene: TRBV29-1
CDR3nt: TGCAGCGCTGGCGTTACTAGCGGGAGGAGGAGCTCCTACGAGCAGTACTTC
CDR3aa: CSAGVTSGRRSSYEQYF

d_gene: TRBD1
j_gene: TRBJ2-3
abundance: once
v_gene: TRBV2
CDR3nt: TGTGCCACCTCCGGGACAGGGCACACAGATACGCAGTATTTT
CDR3aa: CATSGTGHTDTQYF

d_gene: -
j_gene: TRBJ1-5
abundance: once
v_gene: TRBV30
CDR3nt: TGTGCCTGGAGCCAGGGAAACGGCCAGCCCCAGCATTTT
CDR3aa: CAWSQGNGQPQHF

d_gene: TRBD1
j_gene: TRBJ2-2
abundance: -
v_gene: TRBV7-2
CDR3nt: TGTGCCAGCAGCGAGAGACAGGGGGTTGACACCGGGGAGCTGTTTTTT
CDR3aa: CASSERQGVDTGELFF

d_gene: TRBD1
j_gene: TRBJ2-5
abundance: -
v_gene: TRBV9
CDR3nt: TGTGCCAGCAGCGTAGTAGGGACAGGAGGCGAGACCCAGTACTTC
CDR3aa: CASSVVGTGGETQYF

d_gene: -
j_gene: TRBJ1-1
abundance: -
v_gene: TRBV19
CDR3nt: TGTGCCAGTAGTAGAGGAGGGACTGAAGCTTTCTTT
CDR3aa: CASSRGGTEAFF

d_gene: -
j_gene: TRBJ1-2
abundance: -
v_gene: TRBV30
CDR3nt: TGTGCCTGGAGCCGCGCTCTACAGGTGTCCTTCTATGGCTACACCTTC
CDR3aa: CAWSRALQVSFYGYTF

d_gene: -
j_gene: TRBJ1-3
abundance: -
v_gene: TRBV6-5
CDR3nt: TGTGCCAGCAGTTACGACATCGCTGGAAACACCATATATTTT
CDR3aa: CASSYDIAGNTIYF

d_gene: TRBD1
j_gene: TRBJ2-7
abundance: many
v_gene: TRBV9
CDR3nt: TGTGCCAGCAGCGAGGGACAGAGGGGCGAGCAGTACTTC
CDR3aa: CASSEGQRGEQYF

d_gene: TRBD1
j_gene: TRBJ1-1
abundance: -
v_gene: TRBV5-6
CDR3nt: TGTGCCAGCAGCTTGGTAGTAGGACAGGGTACGACGGGGGCTTTCTTT
CDR3aa: CASSLVVGQGTTGAFF

d_gene: -
j_gene: TRBJ2-2
abundance: -
v_gene: TRBV6-4
CDR3nt: TGTGCCAGCAGTACGAGCGCAAACACCGGGGAGCTGTTTTTT
CDR3aa: CASSTSANTGELFF

d_gene: TRBD2
j_gene: TRBJ2-5
abundance: -
v_gene: TRBV9
CDR3nt: TGTGCCAGCAACCTGGGACTAGCGGGTGGAGAGACCCAGTACTTC
CDR3aa: CASNLGLAGGETQYF

d_gene: -
j_gene: TRBJ2-7
abundance: -
v_gene: TRBV12-3/TRBV12-4
CDR3nt: TGTGCCAGCAGTTCCAGGTCGGACGAGCAGTACTTC
CDR3aa: CASSSRSDEQYF

d_gene: -
j_gene: TRBJ2-1
abundance: -
v_gene: TRBV6-1
CDR3nt: TGTGCCAGCAGTGACGGGGGAGAGCCCTACAATGAGCAGTTCTTC
CDR3aa: CASSDGGEPYNEQFF

d_gene: -
j_gene: TRBJ1-5
abundance: -
v_gene: TRBV2
CDR3nt: TGTGCCAGCACAGAAAATAGCAATCAGCCCCAGCATTTT
CDR3aa: CASTENSNQPQHF

d_gene: -
j_gene: TRBJ2-1
abundance: -
v_gene: TRBV2
CDR3nt: TGTGCAAGCACTGGATCCGGACAGAGAGATGAGCAGTTCTTC
CDR3aa: CASTGSGQRDEQFF

d_gene: TRBD2
j_gene: TRBJ2-6
abundance: -
v_gene: TRBV30
CDR3nt: TGTGCCTGGACGCGGGGGGGCGCGATGTCTGGGGCCAACGTCCTGACTTTC
CDR3aa: CAWTRGGAMSGANVLTF

d_gene: TRBD1
j_gene: TRBJ1-1
abundance: -
v_gene: TRBV7-9
CDR3nt: TGTGCCAGCAGCTTAGAGGGACAGGGCTCTGAAGCTTTCTTT
CDR3aa: CASSLEGQGSEAFF

d_gene: TRBD1
j_gene: TRBJ2-7
abundance: -
v_gene: TRBV6-6
CDR3nt: TGTGCCAGCAGTGGCCGGACAGGCTCTTCCTACGAGCAGTACTTC
CDR3aa: CASSGRTGSSYEQYF

d_gene: TRBD2
j_gene: TRBJ2-3
abundance: -
v_gene: TRBV27
CDR3nt: TGTGCCAGCAGTTTACACCCTAGCGGATCGCAGTATTTT
CDR3aa: CASSLHPSGSQYF

d_gene: -
j_gene: TRBJ2-7
abundance: -
v_gene: TRBV12-2
CDR3nt: TGTGCAAGTCGCTTTAGGGGTGAGGTAGCGGGAGCTCGCCCCTACGAGCAGTACTTC
CDR3aa: CASRFRGEVAGARPYEQYF

d_gene: TRBD1
j_gene: TRBJ2-2
abundance: -
v_gene: TRBV11-3
CDR3nt: TGTGCCAGCAGCTCCAACCGGGACAGGTCGAACACCGGGGAGCTGTTTTTT
CDR3aa: CASSSNRDRSNTGELFF

d_gene: TRBD1
j_gene: TRBJ1-6
abundance: -
v_gene: TRBV6-1
CDR3nt: TGTGCCAGCAGTGGAAGACAGGGCCACTATAATTCACCCCTCCACTTT
CDR3aa: CASSGRQGHYNSPLHF

d_gene: -
j_gene: TRBJ1-4
abundance: -
v_gene: TRBV10-3
CDR3nt: TGTGCCATCAGTGACCCCTTGTTAGCAACTAATGAAAAACTGTTTTTT
CDR3aa: CAISDPLLATNEKLFF

d_gene: TRBD1
j_gene: TRBJ1-2
abundance: -
v_gene: TRBV3-1/TRBV3-2
CDR3nt: TGTGCCAGCAGTTTCTACAGGGGCTATGGCTACACCTTC
CDR3aa: CASSFYRGYGYTF

d_gene: TRBD1
j_gene: TRBJ1-2
abundance: -
v_gene: TRBV25-1
CDR3nt: TGTGCCAGCAGCCTAACAGGGGTTGGCTACACCTTC
CDR3aa: CASSLTGVGYTF

d_gene: TRBD1
j_gene: TRBJ2-1
abundance: -
v_gene: TRBV11-3
CDR3nt: TGTGCCAGCGGCACCTCCCGGACAGGGGGCCATGAGCAGTTCTTC
CDR3aa: CASGTSRTGGHEQFF